This T cell receptor beta chain was captured by sequencing in a study of T cell responses to AZD1222 COVID-19 vaccine (dated by TCRdb to about 2021). In the study overall: AZD1222 recipients with second doses at about 4 weeks or about 12 weeks were pooled, because spike-specific TCR depth and breadth did not differ between schedules. TCR sequencing covered over 230 trial participants: about 210 given two doses of AZD1222 and about 26 given two doses of MenACWY control vaccine. Trial participants were enrolled by age into 18-55, 56-69 and 70-plus year subgroups, with about 150, 27 and 61 TCR-sequenced participants respectively.

Broad study findings and their caveats: A significant rise in spike-specific TCR breadth and depth was observed after two AZD1222 doses relative to day 0 and relative to MenACWY recipients. Conclusions about previously exposed vaccinees were limited because only six or seven AZD1222 recipients were SARS-CoV-2 seropositive at baseline. Nearly half of unique spike-specific TCRs reportedly recognized epitopes outside regions mutated in the B.1.351 and B.1.1.7 variants. In the small 56-69-year group, the increase in depth fell short of significance, most likely because of low power. Most participants were white British and females outnumbered males, and the authors suggested that clonal diversity may have been underestimated. Because no samples from the day 14 peak response were available, repertoires could be characterized only after the peak T cell response. Vaccine-associated CD4 TCRs spanned the whole spike protein, with dominant responses in regions 160-218 and 743-854.

The CDR3 contains 15 residues, cysteine and phenylalanine counted. Only the CDR3 part of the read is kept: 45 bases, read in frame from the first base. The germline V gene supplies CDR1 SNHLY and CDR2 FYNNEI. V lost 8 bases and J lost 0 bases; the stretch between them is 16 bases long. Taken with the paper, the label for time point translates to: baseline before first vaccination. Samples from vaccinated people were obtained from the UK trials COV001 and COV002, which included a single-blind randomized controlled phase 2/3 trial of AZD1222 (ChAdOx1 nCoV-19) in healthy adults. For TCRbeta chain sequencing, PBMC samples were collected from trial participants at day 0 and at day 28 after the second dose. The CDR3 regions of human TCRbeta chains were analyzed by immunosequencing. The authors' pipeline ran thus. TCRs in the repertoires were matched against a reference library of SARS-CoV-2-specific TCRs that had been generated with the MIRA antigen-specificity platform. Breadth was defined as the fraction of unique TCRs that were SARS-CoV-2-associated, and depth was defined as the fraction of total T cells that were SARS-CoV-2-associated. Using the MIRA data, each spike-specific TCR was mapped to the spike region that the TCR reacts to and placed in a CD4 or CD8 class. Log10-transformed breadth and depth values were compared by one-way ANOVA with Sidak's multiple comparisons tests. Drawn from immuneACCESS, this table holds only the in-frame rearrangements with V and J called that TCRdb kept. Clones are partly lost; checked studies trace under half to an unresolved V gene and leave the rest unexplained. Clone size and V and J calls were adopted from that table, with D and trimming inferred from the DNA. This sample gives 140,000 to 150,000 clones in total; about 93% of them show up just once. The ten largest account for less than 6.5% of the sample.

As regards this clone: Its antigen is unknown. There are no base qualities to consult, and no much larger clone falls within one base.

The sample consisted of peripheral blood, taken on day 0 of AZD1222 vaccination. In this chain, TRBV2 is recombined with TRBJ1-1; perhaps TRBD1 is the D gene, with 5 bases matching. The sequence was collected from an adult in good health. The CDR3 region: CASVSSGRLNTEAFF. The DNA is TGTGCCAGCGTTTCTTCGGGACGTTTGAACACTGAAGCTTTCTTT.